The 8 T cell receptor beta chains below all came from one sample that was sequenced in a study of T cell repertoires in cytomegalovirus infection (dated by TCRdb to the late 2010s). The sample was run on an Illumina HiSeq 1500. TCRdb trimmed the raw reads at Q25, called clones with MiXCR and kept productive beta chains. Each entry is one CDR3 protein sequence, shown with its most common DNA and genes. The sample records a few hundred thousand distinct CDR3 sequences, 15% to 20% of which are singletons. The top ten hold 7.5% to 9% of the sample. Sequencing used PBMCs. All receptors come from a human donor in good health (CMV status not recorded). Some clones in this sample may be carry-over from other donors' samples.

This clonotype was seen ten or more times. This chain links TRBV5-5 with TRBJ2-3; 10 bases match TRBD2. The germline gives CDR1 SGHKS, CDR2 YYEKEE (reference sequence). The V and J ends lost 0 bases and 0 bases, in that order; junction bases with no gene match: 7. The CDR3 has 18 amino acids. CDR3 protein: CASSLVLAGGPSTDTQYF. CDR3 DNA sequence: TGTGCCAGCAGCTTGGTTTTAGCGGGGGGTCCTAGCACAGATACGCAGTATTTT.

The gene calls are TRBV6-2 or TRBV6-3 and TRBJ2-7; 7 bases are a match to TRBD1. The germline V gene encodes CDR1 MNHEY and CDR2 SVGEGT. The V gene end was trimmed by 0 bases and the J gene end by 2 bases; junction bases not matched to a gene: 7. The CDR3 sequence is 16 residues long. CDR3 region: CASSYSMQGDPYEQYF. The DNA for the CDR3 is TGTGCCAGCAGTTACTCGATGCAGGGGGATCCCTACGAGCAGTACTTC.

The rearrangement uses TRBV6-2 or TRBV6-3 and TRBJ2-1, with D maybe TRBD1 (5 bases). Trimming took off 2 bases at V and 10 bases at J, with 15 bases between the two ends. The CDR3 totals 14 residues. Germline V gene sequence: CDR1 MNHEY, CDR2 SVGEGT. Written as DNA, the CDR3 is TGTGCCAGCAGTTACGGGGCTATGGGCGTCGAGCAGTTCTTC. As protein: CASSYGAMGVEQFF.

This clonotype has ten or more counts. V is TRBV28 and J is TRBJ2-3; TRBD2 aligns across 8 bases. CDR3 length equals 14 residues. Unmatched junction bases numbered 5, after V lost 5 bases and J lost 4 bases. Germline lookup yields CDR1 MDHEN and CDR2 SYDVKM. The CDR3 region is CASSPGGGADTQYF. CDR3 nucleotide sequence: TGTGCCAGCAGTCCCGGGGGGGGCGCAGATACGCAGTATTTT.

This clonotype was recorded many times. The rearrangement links TRBV12-3 or TRBV12-4 to TRBJ1-2, with 10 bases aligning to TRBD1. J was trimmed by 7 bases and V by 0 bases; bases with no gene match: 2. CDR3 length equals 14 residues. The chain's CDR3 is CASSLADRGPGYTF. CDR3 nucleotide sequence: TGTGCCAGCAGTTTAGCTGACAGGGGGCCTGGCTACACCTTC.

The sample holds a few counts of this clonotype. This chain joins TRBV19 and TRBJ2-7; 8 bases are shared with TRBD2. Trimming cost V 5 bases and J 0 bases; bases outside gene matches: 6. Germline V CDR1 and CDR2: LNHDA, SQIVND (reference sequence). The CDR3 is 15 amino acids. CDR3 in DNA: TGTGCCAGTAGTCAGGAGCGGGGGTTCTCCTACGAGCAGTACTTC. Translation: CASSQERGFSYEQYF.

A few counts support this clonotype. This chain joins TRBV5-5 and TRBJ1-2, with TRBD1 identical over 7 bases. CDR1 and CDR2 (germline): SGHKS, YYEKEE (reference sequence). Trimming took 6 bases from V and 7 from J; bases not matched to a gene: 12. This CDR3 is built from 14 residues. Here the CDR3 DNA reads TGTGCCAGCAATAATAACCCAGGGGGAAGTGGCTACACCTTC. Its translation is CASNNNPGGSGYTF.

This clonotype was recorded many times. The chain carries TRBV29-1 and TRBJ2-5; D is unclear. CDR1 SQVTM and CDR2 ANQGSEA come from the germline V gene. Trimming left V 4 bases short and J 2 bases short, with 11 bases between. The CDR3 has 13 residues. The CDR3 sequence: CSVGLRLQETQYF. DNA for the CDR3: TGCAGCGTTGGCCTCAGATTACAAGAGACCCAGTACTTC.